The clone carrying this T cell receptor (beta chain) has just one count. Its antigen is unknown. The junction departs from the called germline gene at one end, perhaps through a read error. The record originates from a study of tumor and adjacent non-tumor tissue in lung cancer. Study context: There were around eleven adenocarcinoma, a couple of squamous cell carcinoma and 1 small cell lung cancer cases. The patients, about nine men and roughly 5 women, were roughly 30 to 80 with stage I to III disease.

A modified ARM-PCR protocol with three rounds of nested PCR amplified TCRbeta. In TCRdb, the multiplex PCR reads were re-called with MiXCR into one record per CDR3 protein. The sample contains under 150,000 distinct CDR3 sequences, 66% of which appear only once. Study observations and caveats: Normal lung showed higher cumulative top 100 clone frequency than tumor.

This sample's RNA came from whole unsorted tissue. Material for sequencing was lung tumor tissue. The TCR sequence derives from a man aged 60 to 69 with small cell lung cancer.

The CDR3 loop is CASKKGGAQHQHF. The CDR3 DNA reads TGTGCCAGCAAAAAGGGGGGCGCCCAGCACCAGCATTTT. This chain joins TRBV6-5 and TRBJ1-5; maybe TRBD1 (6 bases). The germline CDR1 and CDR2 sequences are MNHEY and SVGAGI. This CDR3 is built from 13 residues.